This T cell receptor beta chain was identified during a study of early T cells in non-severe SARS-CoV-2 infection. The wider study: It was bulk RNA from unsorted whole blood that was sequenced, and the chains were unpaired.

This CDR3 contains 15 residues. Looked up from germline, CDR1 is MGHDK and CDR2 is SYGVNS. Trimming left V 3 bases short and J 2 bases short, with 11 bases between. This clonotype was seen a handful of times. Its target is unknown. Individual cDNA molecules received unique molecular identifiers during library preparation. Each CDR3 protein gets one entry after TCRdb re-called the 5' RACE reads with MiXCR. The sample yields about 110,000 distinct CDR3 sequences, 9.5% to 13% seen once. Study results and caveats: Lookups in VDJdb leaned toward anti-spike CD8 responses and missed private and CD4 specificities.

This clonotype was obtained from an adult who was a healthcare worker with PCR-confirmed SARS-CoV-2 infection or an uninfected control (not recorded which). Input material: whole blood. This chain connects TRBV25-1 to TRBJ1-3, with no clear D. Here the CDR3 reads CASSESRAPGNTIYF. Written as DNA, the CDR3 is TGTGCCAGCAGTGAGTCTCGGGCCCCTGGAAACACCATATATTTT.